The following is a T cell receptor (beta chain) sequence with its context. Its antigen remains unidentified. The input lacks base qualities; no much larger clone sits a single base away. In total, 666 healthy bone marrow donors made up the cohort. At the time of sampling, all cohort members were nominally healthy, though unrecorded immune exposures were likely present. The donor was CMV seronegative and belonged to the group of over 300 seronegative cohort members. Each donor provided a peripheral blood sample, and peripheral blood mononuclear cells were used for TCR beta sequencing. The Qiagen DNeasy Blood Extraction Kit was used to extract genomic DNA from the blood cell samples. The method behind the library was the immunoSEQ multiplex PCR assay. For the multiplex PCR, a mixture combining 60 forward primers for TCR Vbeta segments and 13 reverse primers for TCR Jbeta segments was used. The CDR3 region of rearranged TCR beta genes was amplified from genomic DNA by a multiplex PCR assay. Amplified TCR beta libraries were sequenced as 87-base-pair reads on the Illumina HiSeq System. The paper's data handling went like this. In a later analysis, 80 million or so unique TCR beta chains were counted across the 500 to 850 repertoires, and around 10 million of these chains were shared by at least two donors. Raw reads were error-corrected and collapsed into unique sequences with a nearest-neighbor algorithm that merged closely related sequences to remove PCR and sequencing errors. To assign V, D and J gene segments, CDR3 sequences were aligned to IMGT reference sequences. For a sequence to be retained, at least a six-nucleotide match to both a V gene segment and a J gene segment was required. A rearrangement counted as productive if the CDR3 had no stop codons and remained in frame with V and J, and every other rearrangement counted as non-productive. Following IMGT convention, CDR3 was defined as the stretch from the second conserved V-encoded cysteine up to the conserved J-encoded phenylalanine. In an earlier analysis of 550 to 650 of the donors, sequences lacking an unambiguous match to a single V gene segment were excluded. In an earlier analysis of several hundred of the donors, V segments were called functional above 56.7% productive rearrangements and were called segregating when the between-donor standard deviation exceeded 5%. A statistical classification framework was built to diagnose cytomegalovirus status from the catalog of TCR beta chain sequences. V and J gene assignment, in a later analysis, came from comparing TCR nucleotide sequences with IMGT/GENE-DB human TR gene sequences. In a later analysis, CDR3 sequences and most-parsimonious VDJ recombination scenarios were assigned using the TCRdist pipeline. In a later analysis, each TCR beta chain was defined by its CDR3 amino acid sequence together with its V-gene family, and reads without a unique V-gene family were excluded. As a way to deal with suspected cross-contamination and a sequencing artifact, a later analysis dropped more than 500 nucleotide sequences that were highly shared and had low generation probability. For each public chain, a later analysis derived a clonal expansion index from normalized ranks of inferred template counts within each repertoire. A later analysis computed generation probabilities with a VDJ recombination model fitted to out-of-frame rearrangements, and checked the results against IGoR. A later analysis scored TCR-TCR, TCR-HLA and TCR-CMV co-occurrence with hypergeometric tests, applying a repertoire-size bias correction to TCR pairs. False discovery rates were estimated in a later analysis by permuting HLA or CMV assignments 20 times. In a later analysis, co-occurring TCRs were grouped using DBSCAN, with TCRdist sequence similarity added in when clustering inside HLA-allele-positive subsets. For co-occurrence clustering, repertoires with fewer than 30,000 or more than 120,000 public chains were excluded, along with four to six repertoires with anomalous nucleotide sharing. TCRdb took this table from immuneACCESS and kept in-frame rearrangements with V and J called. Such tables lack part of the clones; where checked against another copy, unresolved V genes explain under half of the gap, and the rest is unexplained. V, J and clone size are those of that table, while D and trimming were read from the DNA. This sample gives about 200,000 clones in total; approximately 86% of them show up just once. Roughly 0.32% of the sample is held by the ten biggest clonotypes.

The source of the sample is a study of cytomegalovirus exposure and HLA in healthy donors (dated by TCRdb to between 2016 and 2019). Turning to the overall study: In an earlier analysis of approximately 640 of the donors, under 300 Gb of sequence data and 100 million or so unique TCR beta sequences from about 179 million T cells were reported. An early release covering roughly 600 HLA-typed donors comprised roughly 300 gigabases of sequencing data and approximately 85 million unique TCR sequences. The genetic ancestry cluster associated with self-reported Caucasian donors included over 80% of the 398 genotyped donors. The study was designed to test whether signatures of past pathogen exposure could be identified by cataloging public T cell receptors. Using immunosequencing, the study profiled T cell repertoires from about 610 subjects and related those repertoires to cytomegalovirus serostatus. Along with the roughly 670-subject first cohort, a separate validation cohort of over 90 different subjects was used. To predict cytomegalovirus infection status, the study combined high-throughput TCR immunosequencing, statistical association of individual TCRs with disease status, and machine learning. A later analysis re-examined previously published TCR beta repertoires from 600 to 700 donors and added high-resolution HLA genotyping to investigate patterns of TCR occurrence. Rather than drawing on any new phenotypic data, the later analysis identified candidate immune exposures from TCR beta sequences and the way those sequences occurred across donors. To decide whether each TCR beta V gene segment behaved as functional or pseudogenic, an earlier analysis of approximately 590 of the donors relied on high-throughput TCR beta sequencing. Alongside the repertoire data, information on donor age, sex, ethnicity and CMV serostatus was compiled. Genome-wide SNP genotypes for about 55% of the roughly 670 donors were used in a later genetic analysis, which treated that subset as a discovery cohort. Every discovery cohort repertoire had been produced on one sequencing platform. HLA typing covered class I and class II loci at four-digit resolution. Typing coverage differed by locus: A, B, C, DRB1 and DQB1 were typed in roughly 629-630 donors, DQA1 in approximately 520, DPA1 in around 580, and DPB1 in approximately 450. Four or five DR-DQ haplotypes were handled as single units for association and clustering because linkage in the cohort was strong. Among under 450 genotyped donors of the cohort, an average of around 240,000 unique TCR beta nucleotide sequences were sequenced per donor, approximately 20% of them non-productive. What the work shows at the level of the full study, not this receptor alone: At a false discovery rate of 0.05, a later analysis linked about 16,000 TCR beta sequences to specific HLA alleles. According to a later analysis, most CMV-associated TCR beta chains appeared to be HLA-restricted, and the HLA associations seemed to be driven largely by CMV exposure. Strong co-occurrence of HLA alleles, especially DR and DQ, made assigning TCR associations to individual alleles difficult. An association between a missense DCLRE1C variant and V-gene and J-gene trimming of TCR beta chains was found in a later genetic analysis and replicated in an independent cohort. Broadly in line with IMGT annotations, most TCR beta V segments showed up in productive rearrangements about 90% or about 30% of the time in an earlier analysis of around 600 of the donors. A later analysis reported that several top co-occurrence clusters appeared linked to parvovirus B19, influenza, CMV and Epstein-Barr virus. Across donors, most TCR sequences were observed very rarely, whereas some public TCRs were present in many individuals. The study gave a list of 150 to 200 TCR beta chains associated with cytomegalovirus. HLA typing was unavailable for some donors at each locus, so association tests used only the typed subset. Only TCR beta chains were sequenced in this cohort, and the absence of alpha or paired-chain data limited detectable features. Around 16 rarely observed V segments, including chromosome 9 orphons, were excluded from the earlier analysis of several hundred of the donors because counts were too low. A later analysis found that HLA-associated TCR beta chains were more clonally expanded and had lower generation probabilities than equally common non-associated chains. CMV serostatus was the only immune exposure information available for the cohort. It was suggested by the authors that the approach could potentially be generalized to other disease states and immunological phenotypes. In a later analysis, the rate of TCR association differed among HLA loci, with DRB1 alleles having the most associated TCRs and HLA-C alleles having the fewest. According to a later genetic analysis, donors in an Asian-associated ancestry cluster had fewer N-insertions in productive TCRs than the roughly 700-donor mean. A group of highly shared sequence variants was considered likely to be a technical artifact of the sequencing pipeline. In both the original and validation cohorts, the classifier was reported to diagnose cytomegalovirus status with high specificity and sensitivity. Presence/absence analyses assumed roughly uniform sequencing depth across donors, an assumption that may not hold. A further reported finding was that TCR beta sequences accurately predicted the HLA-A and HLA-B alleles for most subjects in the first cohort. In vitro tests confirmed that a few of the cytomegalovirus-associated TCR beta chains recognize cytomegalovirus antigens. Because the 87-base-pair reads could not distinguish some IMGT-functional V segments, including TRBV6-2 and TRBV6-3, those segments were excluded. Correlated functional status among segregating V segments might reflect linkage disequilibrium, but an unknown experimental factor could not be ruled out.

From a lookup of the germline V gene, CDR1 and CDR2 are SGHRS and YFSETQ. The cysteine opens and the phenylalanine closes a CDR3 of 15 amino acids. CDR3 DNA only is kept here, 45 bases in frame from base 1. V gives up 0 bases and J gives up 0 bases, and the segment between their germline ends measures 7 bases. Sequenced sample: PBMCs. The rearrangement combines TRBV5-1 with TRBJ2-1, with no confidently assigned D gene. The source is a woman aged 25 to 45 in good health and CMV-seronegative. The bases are TGCGCCAGCAGCTTGGTCACAATCTCCTACAATGAGCAGTTCTTC. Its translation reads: CASSLVTISYNEQFF.